The 29 T cell receptor beta chains reported below all come from one sample, sequenced in a study of Tregs in tolerant kidney transplant recipients. Some clones are missing from TCRdb's copy, which holds only in-frame ones; the method was immunoSEQ multiplex PCR. The table lists roughly 66,000 clones, over 85% of them singletons. This material consisted of CD8+ T cells from blood, taken before the transplant. These receptors were taken from a human donor who received a combined kidney and bone marrow transplant.

This rearrangement joins TRBV7-6 to TRBJ2-7, with no clear D. Germline assignment: CDR1 SGHVS and CDR2 FNYEAQ. V was trimmed by 1 base and J by 7 bases, leaving 11 bases between them. The CDR3 totals 13 residues. The CDR3 sequence is CASSLGGSREQYF. The CDR3 nucleotides are TGTGCCAGCAGCTTAGGCGGTAGTAGAGAGCAGTACTTC.

The V and J genes are TRBV11-2 and TRBJ2-7, with D possibly TRBD1 on 6 matching bases. V was clipped by 2 bases and J by 2 bases, with 13 bases between them. The CDR3 extends over 15 amino acids. Germline loops: CDR1 SGHAT, CDR2 FQNNGV. This chain's CDR3 is CASSLWGQSTYEQYF. The CDR3 DNA sequence: TGTGCCAGCAGCTTATGGGGACAATCTACCTACGAGCAGTACTTC.

The chain links TRBV7-9 to TRBJ2-1; D may be TRBD1 (6 bases). In germline, CDR1 is SEHNR, CDR2 FQNEAQ (reference sequence). This CDR3 is 16 amino acids long. V lost 6 bases to trimming and J lost 0 bases, with 15 bases between them. DNA of the CDR3: TGTGCCAGCAGATCAGGACAGCATGGCTCCTACAATGAGCAGTTCTTC. This codes for CASRSGQHGSYNEQFF.

The V and J genes are TRBV10-3 and TRBJ2-3; the match to TRBD1 covers 9 bases. Germline lookup yields CDR1 ENHRY and CDR2 SYGVKD. V lost 10 bases to trimming and J lost 2 bases; unmatched junction nucleotides: 7. The CDR3 consists of 14 residues. CDR3 amino acids: CATRGQGITDTQYF. The CDR3 DNA is TGTGCCACCCGGGGACAGGGTATCACAGATACGCAGTATTTT.

This CDR3 is CASSYTGTGYGEQYF. CDR3 in DNA: TGTGCCAGTAGCTACACCGGGACAGGGTACGGCGAGCAGTACTTC. The rearrangement links TRBV19 to TRBJ2-5; 9 bases align to TRBD1. The J call may be in error: the DNA end matches TRBJ2-7 better. The germline V gene has CDR1 LNHDA and CDR2 SQIVND (reference sequence). The CDR3 length is 15 residues.

This clone was recorded only once. This chain joins TRBV28 and TRBJ1-5; 9 bases are shared with TRBD1. The V gene's germline CDR1 is MDHEN and CDR2 SYDVKM. V trimming: 6 bases; J trimming: 7 bases; junction bases outside the gene matches: 10. The CDR3 extends over 15 amino acids. This CDR3 reads CASSLDRGLWQPQHF. The CDR3 bases are TGTGCCAGCAGCCTCGACAGGGGGTTGTGGCAGCCCCAGCATTTT. The full variable domain, with the rest looked up from reference TRBV28 and TRBJ1-5, is DVKVTQSSRYLVKRTGEKVFLECVQDMDHENMFWYRQDPGLGLRLIYFSYDVKMKEKGDIPEGYSVSREKKERFSLILESASTNQTSMYLCASSLDRGLWQPQHFGDGTRLSIL.

This chain joins TRBV2 and TRBJ2-5; 8 nucleotides agree with TRBD1. The CDR3 has 15 amino acids. V lost 5 bases and J lost 2; bases outside the gene matches: 7. Germline values: CDR1 SNHLY, CDR2 FYNNEI. The CDR3 bases are TGTGCCAGCAGTACACTCCGGACAGGGCAAGAGACCCAGTACTTC. Protein product: CASSTLRTGQETQYF. Together with reference TRBV2 and TRBJ2-5, the CDR3 gives the full variable domain: EPEVTQTPSHQVTQMGQEVILRCVPISNHLYFYWYRQILGQKVEFLVSFYNNEISEKSEIFDDQFSVERPDGSNFTLKIRSTKLEDSAMYFCASSTLRTGQETQYFGPGTRLLVL.

This chain joins TRBV10-3 and TRBJ2-7, with D perhaps matching TRBD1 (5 bases). Trimming pared 6 bases from V and 1 base from J, leaving 16 bases between. Germline CDR1 and CDR2: ENHRY and SYGVKD. The CDR3 is 15 residues long. The CDR3: CAIRYDSSASYEQYF. Written as DNA, the CDR3 is TGTGCCATCAGATACGACAGCTCCGCTTCCTACGAGCAGTACTTC.

V gene TRBV9 combines with J gene TRBJ2-7; perhaps TRBD2 as D (7 bases). CDR1 and CDR2 from the germline V gene are SGDLS and YYNGEE. The germline V and J ends were trimmed by 4 bases and 1 base, with 12 bases remaining between them. The CDR3 covers 14 residues. The CDR3 is CASSRGGGSYEQYF. The CDR3 nucleotides are TGTGCCAGCAGCCGAGGGGGGGGTTCCTACGAGCAGTACTTC.

This clone was seen more than once but under ten times. The chain links TRBV9 to TRBJ1-2, with a weak D call TRBD1 (6 bases). The V gene lost 2 bases and the J gene lost 5 bases, with 13 bases spanning the gap. Germline CDR1 is SGDLS and CDR2 is YYNGEE. This CDR3 comprises 14 residues. CDR3 nucleotides: TGTGCCAGCAGCGTTGAACAGGGAGTTTATGGCTACACCTTC. It codes for CASSVEQGVYGYTF.

V gene TRBV11-3 combines with J gene TRBJ2-1; 7 bases map to TRBD2. Germline assignment: CDR1 SGHNT and CDR2 YENEEA. With 6 bases clipped from V and 7 bases from J, the junction kept 9 bases outside the gene matches. This CDR3 spans 14 amino acids. For the CDR3, the DNA is TGTGCCAGCAGTAGTTACGGCGGGGGAAATGAGCAGTTCTTC. Amino acids: CASSSYGGGNEQFF.

This rearrangement joins TRBV27 to TRBJ2-7; 13 nucleotides line up with TRBD2. V lost 6 bases and J lost 5; bases outside the gene matches: 1. Germline CDR1 and CDR2: MNHEY and SMNVEV (reference sequence). The CDR3 loop spans 13 amino acids. As DNA, the CDR3 is TGTGCCAGCAGACTAGCGGGAGGGGACGAGCAGTACTTC. Protein product: CASRLAGGDEQYF.

This chain joins TRBV5-1 and TRBJ2-3, with 12 bases lining up with TRBD2. The CDR3 spans 16 residues. Germline CDR1 SGHRS, CDR2 YFSETQ. Trimming removed 3 bases from V and 0 bases from J; junction bases left unmatched: 2. The CDR3, as DNA: TGCGCCAGCAGCTCCGGGACTAGCGGGAGCACAGATACGCAGTATTTT. Amino acids: CASSSGTSGSTDTQYF.

This clone showed up just once. V gene TRBV19 combines with J gene TRBJ2-3; the match to TRBD1 covers 8 bases. The CDR3 has 15 amino acids. The V and J ends lost 6 bases and 1 base, in that order; junction bases with no gene match: 6. Germline CDR1 is LNHDA and CDR2 is SQIVND (reference sequence). The CDR3 sequence: CASSHEDRGTDTQYF. CDR3 bases: TGTGCCAGTAGCCACGAGGACAGGGGCACAGATACGCAGTATTTT.

V usage is TRBV9 and J usage is TRBJ2-1; 13 bases fit TRBD2. V shed 3 bases, J shed 9 bases, and the junction held 9 bases outside the gene matches. CDR1 is SGDLS, CDR2 YYNGEE, per germline. CDR3 size: 16 residues. The CDR3 sequence: CASSARLAGGGGEQFF. DNA for the CDR3: TGTGCCAGCAGCGCCAGACTAGCGGGAGGAGGAGGTGAGCAGTTCTTC.

With regard to this clone: This specimen includes other DNA sequences encoding the same CDR3. The CDR3 loop reads CSVPSGSGANVLTF. Here the CDR3 DNA reads TGCAGCGTTCCATCCGGTTCTGGGGCCAACGTCCTGACTTTC. The V gene is TRBV29-1, the J gene TRBJ2-6; no definite D call. V gave up 5 bases and J gave up 1 base, with 9 bases separating them. Germline assignment: CDR1 SQVTM and CDR2 ANQGSEA. There are 14 residues in the CDR3. Complete variable domain (other parts from reference TRBV29-1 and TRBJ2-6): SAVISQKPSRDICQRGTSLTIQCQVDSQVTMMFWYRQQPGQSLTLIATANQGSEATYESGFVIDKFPISRPNLTFSTLTVSNMSPEDSSIYLCSVPSGSGANVLTFGAGSRLTVL.

The chain combines TRBV6-4 with TRBJ2-2; D is unclear. CDR3 size: 13 residues. CDR1 MRHNA and CDR2 SNTAGT come from the germline V gene. Trimming left V 2 bases short and J 7 bases short, with 8 bases between. CDR3 sequence (DNA): TGTGCCAGCAGTGACCCTAATAACGGGGAGCTGTTTTTT. Encoded protein: CASSDPNNGELFF.

V is TRBV9 and J is TRBJ2-5; 11 nucleotides line up with TRBD1. Germline V gene data show CDR1 as SGDLS and CDR2 as YYNGEE. Germline trimming cut 3 bases from V and 4 bases from J; bases unmatched to any gene: 5. The CDR3 has 15 amino acids. The CDR3 sequence: CASSGRDRGLETQYF. The CDR3 bases are TGTGCCAGCAGCGGCCGGGACAGGGGGTTAGAGACCCAGTACTTC.

This sequence joins TRBV29-1 and TRBJ2-4; 8 bases fit TRBD1. The ends lost 6 bases at V and 6 bases at J; junction bases unmatched: 1. This CDR3 contains 11 residues. CDR1 is SQVTM, CDR2 ANQGSEA, per germline. CDR3 bases: TGCAGCGTAGGACAGGGAAACATTCAGTACTTC. Its protein product is CSVGQGNIQYF.

The CDR3 region is CASSSGSDYGYTF. Written as DNA, the CDR3 is TGTGCCAGTAGTTCAGGGTCAGACTATGGCTACACCTTC. The rearrangement joins TRBV19 to TRBJ1-2; possible D gene TRBD1, 5 bases. This CDR3 contains 13 residues. Trimming shortened V by 5 bases and J by 3 bases, and 10 bases separated the two germline ends. Germline V lookup: CDR1 LNHDA, CDR2 SQIVND (reference sequence).

V is TRBV13 and J is TRBJ2-7; D is possibly TRBD2 (6 bases). This CDR3 has 13 amino acids. The V end was cut by 3 bases, the J end by 4 bases, with 10 bases between. Germline CDR1 PRHDT, CDR2 FYEKMQ (reference sequence). For the CDR3, the DNA is TGTGCCAGCAGCTTTAGGAGCGGGTACGAGCAGTACTTC. It yields the protein CASSFRSGYEQYF.

This sequence joins TRBV4-2 and TRBJ2-7; 10 positions match TRBD2. V gave up 5 bases and J gave up 0 bases; unmatched junction bases: 4. The CDR3 is 15 residues long. Looked up from germline, CDR1 is LGHNA and CDR2 is YNFKEQ. CDR3 DNA sequence: TGTGCCAGCAGCTATAGCGGGGGGAACTCCTACGAGCAGTACTTC. Protein product: CASSYSGGNSYEQYF.

This chain links TRBV7-8 with TRBJ2-7; 7 bases are a match to TRBD1. V lost 4 bases to trimming and J lost 5 bases; unmatched junction nucleotides: 17. Germline CDR1 reads SGHVS; CDR2 reads FQNEAQ. This CDR3 has 17 residues. The CDR3 DNA is TGTGCCAGCAGCTCCGTACGGCGAGGGGGCCTAATGCACGAGCAGTACTTC. Translated, it gives CASSSVRRGGLMHEQYF.

The J gene is TRBJ1-5, the V gene TRBV4-1; D might be TRBD1 (5 bases). V lost 0 bases, J lost 3 bases, and 15 bases lay in between. The CDR3 is 17 residues long. The germline V gene has CDR1 MGHRA and CDR2 YSYEKL. The CDR3, as DNA: TGCGCCAGCAGCCAAGAAGGAGCTTCAGGGTTCAATCAGCCCCAGCATTTT. Translating gives CASSQEGASGFNQPQHF.

This chain joins TRBV2 and TRBJ2-2, with 11 positions matching TRBD2. The V segment lost 3 bases and the J segment 2 bases; nucleotides outside the gene matches: 11. The CDR3 spans 19 residues. CDR1 is SNHLY and CDR2 is FYNNEI in the germline V gene. CDR3 sequence reads: CASSDNSGRAVGNTGELFF. The CDR3 bases are TGTGCCAGCAGTGATAATAGCGGGAGGGCCGTGGGAAACACCGGGGAGCTGTTTTTT. The whole variable domain, filled in from reference TRBV2 and TRBJ2-2, reads EPEVTQTPSHQVTQMGQEVILRCVPISNHLYFYWYRQILGQKVEFLVSFYNNEISEKSEIFDDQFSVERPDGSNFTLKIRSTKLEDSAMYFCASSDNSGRAVGNTGELFFGEGSRLTVL.

The chain has TRBV4-2 and TRBJ1-2; D is unclear. Trimming took off 6 bases at V and 7 bases at J, with 6 bases between the two ends. The CDR3 spans 10 residues. Germline V gene data show CDR1 as LGHNA and CDR2 as YNFKEQ. The DNA for the CDR3 is TGTGCCAGCAGTTCGGGTGGCTACACCTTC. Its translation is CASSSGGYTF.

V and J are TRBV19 and TRBJ1-2, with TRBD1 identical over 8 bases. CDR1 and CDR2 from the germline V gene are LNHDA and SQIVND (reference sequence). This CDR3 spans 13 amino acids. With V trimmed by 11 bases and J by 4 bases, 9 bases remained unmatched. CDR3 sequence reads: CAVRTGGLYGYTF. For the CDR3, the DNA is TGTGCCGTTCGTACAGGGGGACTCTATGGCTACACCTTC.

The chain is built from TRBV19 and TRBJ2-5, with a possible D match to TRBD1 (8 bases). V was trimmed by 9 bases and J by 5 bases, leaving 16 bases between them. This CDR3 comprises 13 residues. Germline V gene lookup returns CDR1 LNHDA and CDR2 SQIVND (reference sequence). The CDR3 loop is CARTDRGGETQYF. In DNA form, the CDR3 reads TGTGCCAGAACCGACAGGGGAGGGGAGACCCAGTACTTC.

The chain employs TRBV4-1 and TRBJ1-5; the match to TRBD1 covers 7 bases. CDR3 length equals 14 residues. The germline V gene encodes CDR1 MGHRA and CDR2 YSYEKL. V gave up 1 base and J gave up 5 bases; unmatched junction bases: 2. CDR3 residues: CASSQAGTDQPQHF. The CDR3, as DNA: TGCGCCAGCAGCCAAGCCGGGACAGATCAGCCCCAGCATTTT.